The 15 T cell receptor beta chains listed next were all sequenced from one sample in a study of blood T cell repertoires in COVID-19 (dated by TCRdb to about 2020). The method was the immunoSEQ multiplex PCR assay. The table was pulled from immuneACCESS by TCRdb, which kept in-frame rearrangements only. Such tables lose some clones; where checked, under half of the loss comes from unresolved V genes, and the rest has no known cause. This sample has 360,000 or so clones in its table, and 89% of those were observed once. 3.9% of the sample belongs to the ten largest clones. The material sequenced was peripheral blood. The receptors were gathered from a woman aged 55 to 70 with COVID-19, enrolled during active disease.

V is TRBV5-1 and J is TRBJ2-2, with 9 bases identical to TRBD1. The CDR3 is 15 amino acids. Germline CDR1 is SGHRS and CDR2 is YFSETQ. V trimming: 7 bases; J trimming: 4 bases; junction bases outside the gene matches: 8. In nucleotides, the CDR3 is TGCGCCAGCGGGGGACAGGGCGGTAGCACCGGGGAGCTGTTTTTT. Its translation is CASGGQGGSTGELFF.

The chain uses TRBV6-5 and TRBJ2-1; 10 bases map to TRBD2. The CDR3 is made up of 14 amino acids. Trimming removed 5 bases from V and 6 bases from J; junction bases left unmatched: 4. CDR1 MNHEY and CDR2 SVGAGI come from the germline V gene. In DNA, the CDR3 is TGTGCCAGCAGTAGCGGGGGGGTCAGCAATGAGCAGTTCTTC. Residues: CASSSGGVSNEQFF.

This sequence joins TRBV2 and TRBJ1-2, with D perhaps TRBD1 (6 bases). The CDR3 spans 9 residues. Germline V CDR1 and CDR2: SNHLY, FYNNEI. Deletions cut 11 bases from V and 12 bases from J, with 13 bases between. CDR3 sequence (DNA): TGTGCCCTTAGGGGGTTTAACACCTTC. Translated, it gives CALRGFNTF.

Details on this clone: Different DNA sequences within this sample yield the same CDR3. The rearrangement joins TRBV11-2 to TRBJ1-3; D not certain. Between the trimmed V and J ends, which lost 0 bases and 7 bases, there was a span of 7 bases. The CDR3 runs 13 residues. Per germline, CDR1 SGHAT and CDR2 FQNNGV. The DNA for the CDR3 is TGTGCCAGCAGCTTAGACCGCGGGAACACCATATATTTT. This sequence encodes CASSLDRGNTIYF.

The rearrangement uses TRBV7-3 and TRBJ2-7; D is perhaps TRBD1 (6 bases). This CDR3 comprises 14 residues. Germline V gene data show CDR1 as SGHTA and CDR2 as FQGTGA. The germline V and J ends were trimmed by 3 bases and 3 bases, with 12 bases remaining between them. In nucleotides, the CDR3 is TGTGCCAGCAGCTTTCCAAGGGGGATCTACGAGCAGTACTTC. Protein sequence: CASSFPRGIYEQYF.

The rearrangement joins TRBV5-6 to TRBJ1-5; D gene unclear. The V gene lost 4 bases and the J gene lost 6 bases, with 8 bases spanning the gap. Germline CDR1 reads SGHDT; CDR2 reads YYEEEE. There are 12 residues in the CDR3. CDR3 bases: TGTGCCAGCAGCCGACTCCTTCAGCCCCAGCATTTT. Translating gives CASSRLLQPQHF. The entire variable domain, with the rest obtained from reference TRBV5-6 and TRBJ1-5, is as follows: DAGVTQSPTHLIKTRGQQVTLRCSPKSGHDTVSWYQQALGQGPQFIFQYYEEEERQRGNFPDRFSGHQFPNYSSELNVNALLLGDSALYLCASSRLLQPQHFGDGTRLSIL.

The chain joins TRBV27 to TRBJ1-1; D uncertain. Germline V CDR1 and CDR2: MNHEY, SMNVEV (reference sequence). Between the trimmed V and J ends, which lost 6 bases and 0 bases, there was a span of 17 bases. The CDR3 runs 16 residues. CDR3 coding DNA: TGTGCCAGCAGCCTCTTCACAGCGGGATTGAACACTGAAGCTTTCTTT. Translation: CASSLFTAGLNTEAFF.

The V call is TRBV19, the J call TRBJ2-5, with 11 bases lining up with TRBD2. Trimming cost V 5 bases and J 5 bases; bases outside gene matches: 10. The CDR3 has 16 amino acids. CDR1 is LNHDA, CDR2 SQIVND, per germline (reference sequence). The CDR3 sequence is CASSATGTSGWETQYF. CDR3 sequence (DNA): TGTGCCAGTAGTGCAACCGGGACTAGCGGATGGGAGACCCAGTACTTC.

CDR3 bases: TGTGCCAGCTCACCACCCGGGACAGCTATTTCTGGAGAGCAGTACTTC. It specifies CASSPPGTAISGEQYF. The rearrangement links TRBV18 to TRBJ2-7, with 7 bases identical to TRBD1. Germline-derived CDR1 and CDR2 are KGHSH and LQKENI. This CDR3 contains 16 residues. V lost 0 bases to trimming and J lost 7 bases; unmatched junction nucleotides: 12.

This chain links TRBV19 with TRBJ2-7; maybe TRBD1 (6 bases). CDR1 is LNHDA and CDR2 is SQIVND in the germline V gene (reference sequence). The V end lost 4 bases, the J end lost 4 bases, and 14 bases lay between the germline ends. The length of the CDR3 is 14 residues. The CDR3: CASSTTGRGYEQYF. CDR3 DNA: TGTGCCAGTAGTACGACAGGTCGAGGATACGAGCAGTACTTC.

The rearrangement links TRBV2 to TRBJ1-4, with D hard to call. CDR1 and CDR2 (germline): SNHLY, FYNNEI. The CDR3 sequence is 16 residues long. Trimming removed 7 bases at V and 11 bases at J, with 26 bases between. The CDR3 DNA is TGTGCCAGCACCCTCCTCCCGAGTGGACCTTCGGGGAAACTGTTTTTT. It translates to CASTLLPSGPSGKLFF.

The table lists this clone with a count of one. The gene calls are TRBV19 and TRBJ2-2; 7 bases are a match to TRBD1. Trimming cost V 8 bases and J 5 bases; bases outside gene matches: 8. This CDR3 is built from 14 residues. Germline-derived CDR1 and CDR2 are LNHDA and SQIVND (reference sequence). This CDR3 is CASSRTGSTGELFF. The CDR3, as DNA: TGTGCCAGTTCCCGGACAGGTAGTACCGGGGAGCTGTTTTTT.

The chain carries TRBV20-1 and TRBJ2-7; a possible D gene is TRBD1 (6 bases). The CDR3 loop spans 15 amino acids. The germline V gene has CDR1 DFQATT and CDR2 SNEGSKA (reference sequence). V was cut by 3 bases and J by 1 base, with 16 bases left in between. The CDR3 DNA reads TGCAGTGCTAGTTTTCCCACAGGGCCTTCCTACGAGCAGTACTTC. Amino acids: CSASFPTGPSYEQYF.

DNA for the CDR3: TGTGCCAGCAGCTTAAAACGGGGGGATGGCTACACCTTC. Translation: CASSLKRGDGYTF. The gene calls are TRBV11-2 and TRBJ1-2, with TRBD1 as a possible D gene (5 bases). The germline V and J ends were trimmed by 2 bases and 6 bases, with 10 bases remaining between them. Germline V gene lookup returns CDR1 SGHAT and CDR2 FQNNGV. This CDR3 has 13 residues.

This chain connects TRBV7-2 to TRBJ2-2, with TRBD2 matching over 10 bases. V shed 10 bases, J shed 1 base, and the junction held 6 bases outside the gene matches. The CDR3 spans 15 residues. Germline-derived CDR1 and CDR2 are SGHTA and FQGNSA. The CDR3 coding sequence is TGTGCCACCCAGAAGCGGGGGGGGAACACCGGGGAGCTGTTTTTT. This sequence encodes CATQKRGGNTGELFF.